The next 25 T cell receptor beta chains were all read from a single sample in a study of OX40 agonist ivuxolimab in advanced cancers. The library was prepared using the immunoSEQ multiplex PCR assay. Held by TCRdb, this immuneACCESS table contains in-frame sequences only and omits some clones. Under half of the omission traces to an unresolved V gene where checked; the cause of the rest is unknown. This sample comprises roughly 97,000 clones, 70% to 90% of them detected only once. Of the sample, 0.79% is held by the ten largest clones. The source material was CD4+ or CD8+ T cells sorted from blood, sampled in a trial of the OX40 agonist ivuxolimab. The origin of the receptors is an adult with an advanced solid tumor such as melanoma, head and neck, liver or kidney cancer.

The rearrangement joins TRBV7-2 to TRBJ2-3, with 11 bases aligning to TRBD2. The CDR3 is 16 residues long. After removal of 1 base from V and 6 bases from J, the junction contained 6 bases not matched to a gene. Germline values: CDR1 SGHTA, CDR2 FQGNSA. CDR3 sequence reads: CASSLGLAGSRDTQYF. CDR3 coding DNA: TGTGCCAGCAGCTTAGGACTAGCGGGGAGTAGGGATACGCAGTATTTT.

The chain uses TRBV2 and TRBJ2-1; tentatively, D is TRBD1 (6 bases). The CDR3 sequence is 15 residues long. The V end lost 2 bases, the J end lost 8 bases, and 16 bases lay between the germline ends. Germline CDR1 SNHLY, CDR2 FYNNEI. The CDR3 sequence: CASSERGTGNDEQFF. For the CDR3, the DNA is TGTGCCAGCAGTGAACGAGGAACAGGGAACGATGAGCAGTTCTTC.

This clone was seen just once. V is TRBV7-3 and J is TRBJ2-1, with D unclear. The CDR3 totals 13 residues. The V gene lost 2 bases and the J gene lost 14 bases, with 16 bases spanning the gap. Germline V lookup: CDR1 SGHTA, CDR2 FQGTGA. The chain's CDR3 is CASSLGPLAEKFF. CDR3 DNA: TGTGCCAGCAGCTTAGGCCCGTTGGCAGAGAAGTTCTTC.

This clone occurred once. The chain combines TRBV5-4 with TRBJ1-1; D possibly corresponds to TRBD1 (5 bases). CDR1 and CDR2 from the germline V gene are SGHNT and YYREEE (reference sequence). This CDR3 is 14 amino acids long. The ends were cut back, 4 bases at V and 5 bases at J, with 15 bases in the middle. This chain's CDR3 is CASSVGGEETEAFF. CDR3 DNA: TGTGCCAGCAGCGTGGGGGGAGAGGAAACTGAAGCTTTCTTT.

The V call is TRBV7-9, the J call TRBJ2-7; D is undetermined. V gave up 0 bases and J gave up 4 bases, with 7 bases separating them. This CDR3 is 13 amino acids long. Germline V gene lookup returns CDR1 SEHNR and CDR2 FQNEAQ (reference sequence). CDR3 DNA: TGTGCCAGCAGCTTAGCTCCGCAATACGAGCAGTACTTC. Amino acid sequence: CASSLAPQYEQYF.

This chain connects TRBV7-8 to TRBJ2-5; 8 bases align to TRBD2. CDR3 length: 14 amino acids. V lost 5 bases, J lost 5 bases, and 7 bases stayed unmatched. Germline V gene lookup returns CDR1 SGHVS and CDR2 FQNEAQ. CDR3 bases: TGTGCCAGCAGCCTAGGGACTAGTCAGGAGACCCAGTACTTC. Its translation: CASSLGTSQETQYF.

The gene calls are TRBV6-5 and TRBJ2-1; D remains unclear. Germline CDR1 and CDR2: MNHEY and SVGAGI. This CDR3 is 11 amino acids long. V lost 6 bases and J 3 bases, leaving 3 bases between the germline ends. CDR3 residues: CASSRYNEQFF. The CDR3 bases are TGTGCCAGCAGCCGCTACAATGAGCAGTTCTTC.

Here the CDR3 reads CASSKEGTGILVRVEKLFF. The DNA for the CDR3 is TGTGCCAGCAGCAAAGAGGGGACAGGGATTTTGGTTCGGGTTGAAAAACTGTTTTTT. J is TRBJ1-4 and V is TRBV21-1; the table assigns TRBD1, which was not confirmed against the DNA. TRBV21-1 is marked as a pseudogene. The CDR3 spans 19 residues.

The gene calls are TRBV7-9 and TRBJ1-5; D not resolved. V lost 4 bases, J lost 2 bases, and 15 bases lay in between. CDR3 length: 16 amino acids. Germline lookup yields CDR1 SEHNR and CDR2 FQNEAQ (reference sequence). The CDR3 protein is CASSSNSRSGNQPQHF. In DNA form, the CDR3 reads TGTGCCAGCAGCTCAAACAGTCGATCGGGCAATCAGCCCCAGCATTTT.

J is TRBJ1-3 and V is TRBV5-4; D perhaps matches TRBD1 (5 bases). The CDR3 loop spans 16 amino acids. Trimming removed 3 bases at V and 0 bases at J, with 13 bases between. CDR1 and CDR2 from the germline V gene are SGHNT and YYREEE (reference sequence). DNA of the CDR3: TGTGCCAGCAGCTCGTGGACATTCAGCTCTGGAAACACCATATATTTT. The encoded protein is CASSSWTFSSGNTIYF.

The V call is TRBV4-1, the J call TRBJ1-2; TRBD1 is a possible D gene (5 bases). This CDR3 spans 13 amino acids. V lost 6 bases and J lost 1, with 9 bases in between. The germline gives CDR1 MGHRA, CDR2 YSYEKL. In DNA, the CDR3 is TGCGCCAGCAGGAGGGGTGGTAACTATGGCTACACCTTC. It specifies CASRRGGNYGYTF.

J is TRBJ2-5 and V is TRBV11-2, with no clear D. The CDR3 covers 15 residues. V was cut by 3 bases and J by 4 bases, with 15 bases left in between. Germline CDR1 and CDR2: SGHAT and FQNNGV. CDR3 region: CASSFGSGARETQYF. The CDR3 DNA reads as TGTGCCAGCAGCTTTGGATCCGGAGCTCGAGAGACCCAGTACTTC.

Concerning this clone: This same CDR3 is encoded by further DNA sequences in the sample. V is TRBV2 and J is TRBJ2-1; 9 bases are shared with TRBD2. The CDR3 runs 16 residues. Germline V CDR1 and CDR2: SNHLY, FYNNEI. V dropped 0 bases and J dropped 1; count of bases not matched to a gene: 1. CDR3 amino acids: CASSEASGGSYNEQFF. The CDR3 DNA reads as TGTGCCAGCAGTGAAGCGAGCGGGGGGTCCTACAATGAGCAGTTCTTC.

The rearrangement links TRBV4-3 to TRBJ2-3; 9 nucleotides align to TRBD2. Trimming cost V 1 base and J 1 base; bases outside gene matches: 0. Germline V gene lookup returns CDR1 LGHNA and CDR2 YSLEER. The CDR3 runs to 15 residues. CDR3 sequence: CASSQGLAGTDTQYF. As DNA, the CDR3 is TGCGCCAGCAGCCAAGGACTAGCGGGCACAGATACGCAGTATTTT.

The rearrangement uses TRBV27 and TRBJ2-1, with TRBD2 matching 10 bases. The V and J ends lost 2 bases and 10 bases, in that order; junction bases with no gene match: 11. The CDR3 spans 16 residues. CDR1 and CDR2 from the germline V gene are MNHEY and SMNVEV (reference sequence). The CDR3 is CASSLNLPSGGSEQFF. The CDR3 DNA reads TGTGCCAGCAGTTTAAATTTGCCTAGCGGGGGTTCAGAGCAGTTCTTC.

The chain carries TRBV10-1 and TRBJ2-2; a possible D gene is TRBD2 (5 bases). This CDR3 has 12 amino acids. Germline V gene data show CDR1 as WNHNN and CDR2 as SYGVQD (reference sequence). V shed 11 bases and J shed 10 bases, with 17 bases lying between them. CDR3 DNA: TGCGCCCGCGACCGACGGGGAGAGGAGCTGTTTTTT. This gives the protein CARDRRGEELFF.

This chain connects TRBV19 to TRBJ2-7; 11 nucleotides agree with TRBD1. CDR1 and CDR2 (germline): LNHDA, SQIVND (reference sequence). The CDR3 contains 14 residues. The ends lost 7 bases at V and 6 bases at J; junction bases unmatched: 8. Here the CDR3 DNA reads TGTGCCAGTAAGATGGGGACAGGGGGAGGCGAGCAGTACTTC. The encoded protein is CASKMGTGGGEQYF.

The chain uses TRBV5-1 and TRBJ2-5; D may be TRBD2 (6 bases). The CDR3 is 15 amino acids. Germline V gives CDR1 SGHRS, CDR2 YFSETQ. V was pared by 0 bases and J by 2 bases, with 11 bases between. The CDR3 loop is CASSLVGGLQETQYF. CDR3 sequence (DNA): TGCGCCAGCAGCTTGGTCGGTGGACTACAAGAGACCCAGTACTTC.

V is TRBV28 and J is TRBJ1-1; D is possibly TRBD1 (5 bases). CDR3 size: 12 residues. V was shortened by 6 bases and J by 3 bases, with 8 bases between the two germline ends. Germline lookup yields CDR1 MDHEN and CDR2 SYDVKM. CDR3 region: CASRSGDTEAFF. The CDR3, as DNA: TGTGCCAGCAGATCGGGGGACACTGAAGCTTTCTTT.

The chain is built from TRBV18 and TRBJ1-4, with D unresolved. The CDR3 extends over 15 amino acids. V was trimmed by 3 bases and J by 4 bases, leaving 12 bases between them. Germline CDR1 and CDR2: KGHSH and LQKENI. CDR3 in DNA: TGTGCCAGCTCACCCCTTGCGGATGTTAATGAAAAACTGTTTTTT. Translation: CASSPLADVNEKLFF.

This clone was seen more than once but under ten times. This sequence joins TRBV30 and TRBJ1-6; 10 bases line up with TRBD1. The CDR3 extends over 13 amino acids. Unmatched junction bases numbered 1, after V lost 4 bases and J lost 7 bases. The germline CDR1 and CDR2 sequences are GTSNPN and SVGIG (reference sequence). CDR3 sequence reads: CAWMGQGNSPLHF. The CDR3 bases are TGTGCCTGGATGGGACAGGGGAATTCACCCCTCCACTTT.

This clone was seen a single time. This CDR3 reads CASYRGQGQPQHF. As DNA, the CDR3 is TGTGCCAGTTACAGGGGGCAGGGTCAGCCCCAGCATTTT. The chain employs TRBV19 and TRBJ1-5, with TRBD1 matching 9 bases. Germline V CDR1 and CDR2: LNHDA, SQIVND (reference sequence). Trimming at V came to 8 bases and at J to 6 bases, leaving 5 bases not matched to a gene. The length of the CDR3 is 13 residues.

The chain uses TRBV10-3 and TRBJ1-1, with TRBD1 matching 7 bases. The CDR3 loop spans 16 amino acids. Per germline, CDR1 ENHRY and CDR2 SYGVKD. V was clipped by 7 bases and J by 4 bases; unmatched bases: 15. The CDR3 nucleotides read TGTGCCATCATGTCCTCAGGGGGGGCTGGGAGCACTGAAGCTTTCTTT. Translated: CAIMSSGGAGSTEAFF.

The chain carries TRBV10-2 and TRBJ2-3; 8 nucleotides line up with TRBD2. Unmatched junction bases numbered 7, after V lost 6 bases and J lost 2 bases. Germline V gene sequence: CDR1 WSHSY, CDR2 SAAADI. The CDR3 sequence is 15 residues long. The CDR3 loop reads CASRASGGATDTQYF. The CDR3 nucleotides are TGCGCCAGCAGGGCCAGCGGGGGTGCCACAGATACGCAGTATTTT.

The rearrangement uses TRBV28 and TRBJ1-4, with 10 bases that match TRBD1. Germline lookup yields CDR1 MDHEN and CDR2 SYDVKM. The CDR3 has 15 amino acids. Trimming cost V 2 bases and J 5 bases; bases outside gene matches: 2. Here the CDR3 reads CASSLPDRGNEKLFF. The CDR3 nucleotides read TGTGCCAGCAGTTTACCGGACAGGGGGAATGAAAAACTGTTTTTT.